These 25 T cell receptor beta chains were sequenced from one sample in a study of blood T cell repertoires in COVID-19. Clones were read by immunoSEQ multiplex PCR, and TCRdb kept only the in-frame ones, dropping some. This table holds 130,000 to 150,000 clones, roughly 81% found once. The source material was peripheral blood. All receptors come from a human donor with acute or convalescent COVID-19. The donor label of this sample is uncertain.

This rearrangement joins TRBV2 to TRBJ1-6; 7 positions match TRBD1. J gave up 6 bases and V 9 bases, and 5 bases lay outside the gene matches. The CDR3 sequence is 13 residues long. Germline CDR1 SNHLY, CDR2 FYNNEI. The CDR3 here is CARGDRSNSPLHF. The CDR3 region has the DNA TGTGCCAGGGGGGACAGATCTAATTCACCCCTCCACTTT.

The chain combines TRBV5-4 with TRBJ1-3; 8 positions agree with TRBD1. The CDR3 is 15 amino acids. Germline values: CDR1 SGHNT, CDR2 YYREEE (reference sequence). V dropped 4 bases and J dropped 0; count of bases not matched to a gene: 3. The CDR3 loop reads CASSQDRASGNTIYF. In nucleotides, the CDR3 is TGTGCCAGCAGCCAGGACAGGGCCTCTGGAAACACCATATATTTT.

In its sample, this clone was seen once. The J gene is TRBJ1-6, the V gene TRBV30; TRBD1 might be the D (6 bases). The CDR3 consists of 15 residues. Deletions cut 0 bases from V and 6 bases from J, with 12 bases between. Looked up from germline, CDR1 is GTSNPN and CDR2 is SVGIG (reference sequence). This chain's CDR3 is CAWSVGDTGNSPLHF. The CDR3 DNA is TGTGCCTGGAGTGTCGGGGACACGGGTAATTCACCCCTCCACTTT.

This clone was found a few times. V and J are TRBV30 and TRBJ2-3; 7 bases match TRBD1. Trimming cost V 4 bases and J 0 bases; bases outside gene matches: 7. The germline gives CDR1 GTSNPN, CDR2 SVGIG (reference sequence). There are 15 residues in the CDR3. The chain's CDR3 is CAWNRQGLSTDTQYF. The CDR3 DNA reads TGTGCCTGGAATAGACAGGGCCTTAGCACAGATACGCAGTATTTT.

This rearrangement joins TRBV2 to TRBJ1-3, with a weak D call TRBD1 (6 bases). The CDR3 sequence is 15 residues long. V was clipped by 0 bases and J by 3 bases, with 9 bases between them. The germline gives CDR1 SNHLY, CDR2 FYNNEI. This chain's CDR3 is CASSEAGRGGNTIYF. CDR3 sequence (DNA): TGTGCCAGCAGTGAAGCGGGCAGGGGTGGAAACACCATATATTTT.

The V call is TRBV5-4, the J call TRBJ1-2, with a tentative D call TRBD1 (6 bases). This CDR3 is built from 15 residues. Germline values: CDR1 SGHNT, CDR2 YYREEE (reference sequence). V was pared by 4 bases and J by 5 bases, with 18 bases between. As DNA, the CDR3 is TGTGCCAGCAGCATAACCGGGGGGCCGGGGTATGGCTACACCTTC. Translation gives CASSITGGPGYGYTF.

The chain employs TRBV7-6 and TRBJ1-1; tentative D call: TRBD1 (6 bases). Looked up from germline, CDR1 is SGHVS and CDR2 is FNYEAQ. CDR3 length equals 15 residues. V was trimmed by 1 base and J by 0 bases, leaving 9 bases between them. CDR3 nucleotide sequence: TGTGCCAGCAGCTTAGAGGGGGTTATGAACACTGAAGCTTTCTTT. Translating it yields CASSLEGVMNTEAFF.

V and J are TRBV30 and TRBJ1-6; the match to TRBD1 covers 8 bases. Germline loops: CDR1 GTSNPN, CDR2 SVGIG (reference sequence). The length of the CDR3 is 14 residues. J gave up 7 bases and V 3 bases, and 5 bases lay outside the gene matches. CDR3 region: CAWSTGQVNSPLHF. As DNA, the CDR3 is TGTGCCTGGAGCACGGGACAGGTCAATTCACCCCTCCACTTT.

The chain couples TRBV7-3 to TRBJ2-2, with 9 bases identical to TRBD1. Germline CDR1 and CDR2: SGHTA and FQGTGA. Trimming took 3 bases from V and 7 from J; bases not matched to a gene: 12. CDR3 length: 17 amino acids. CDR3 sequence reads: CASSLGDRDRVIGELFF. The CDR3 DNA reads as TGTGCCAGCAGCTTGGGGGACCGGGACAGGGTTATCGGGGAGCTGTTTTTT. The variable domain in full, with the rest retrieved from reference TRBV7-3 and TRBJ2-2, is GAGVSQTPSNKVTEKGKYVELRCDPISGHTALYWYRQSLGQGPEFLIYFQGTGAADDSGLPNDRFFAVRPEGSVSTLKIQRTERGDSAVYLCASSLGDRDRVIGELFFGEGSRLTVL.

The chain uses TRBV6-5 and TRBJ2-3, with TRBD2 matching 13 bases. V lost 6 bases and J lost 9; bases outside the gene matches: 9. CDR3 length: 15 amino acids. Germline V gene data show CDR1 as MNHEY and CDR2 as SVGAGI. The CDR3 DNA follows: TGTGCCAGCAGCCAACTAGCGGGGGGGCCGAGCACGCAGTATTTT. Translation gives CASSQLAGGPSTQYF.

The chain is built from TRBV19 and TRBJ2-3; 12 bases fit TRBD1. This CDR3 region has 17 residues. V lost 4 bases and J lost 5; bases outside the gene matches: 10. Germline CDR1 and CDR2: LNHDA and SQIVND (reference sequence). The CDR3: CASSNRPGQGAVDTQYF. In DNA form, the CDR3 reads TGTGCCAGTAGTAACCGACCGGGACAGGGGGCGGTAGATACGCAGTATTTT.

The chain joins TRBV5-4 to TRBJ1-1, with 7 bases fitting TRBD1. The CDR3 spans 11 residues. V gave up 5 bases and J gave up 6 bases; unmatched junction bases: 1. Germline V CDR1 and CDR2: SGHNT, YYREEE (reference sequence). CDR3 amino acids: CASSQGAEAFF. In DNA, the CDR3 is TGTGCCAGCAGTCAGGGGGCTGAAGCTTTCTTT.

V is TRBV30 and J is TRBJ2-3; tentatively, D is TRBD2 (6 bases). The CDR3 covers 13 residues. V was trimmed by 5 bases and J by 2 bases, leaving 11 bases between them. CDR1 GTSNPN and CDR2 SVGIG come from the germline V gene (reference sequence). CDR3 loop: CAWAEGLTDTQYF. The CDR3 DNA reads TGTGCCTGGGCGGAGGGGCTCACAGATACGCAGTATTTT.

J is TRBJ1-5 and V is TRBV30; D might be TRBD1 (5 bases). In germline, CDR1 is GTSNPN, CDR2 SVGIG (reference sequence). The V gene lost 2 bases and the J gene lost 7 bases, with 12 bases spanning the gap. The CDR3 length is 13 residues. The CDR3 DNA reads as TGTGCCTGGAGTTTGCAGGGAGGCCAGCCCCAGCATTTT. This gives the protein CAWSLQGGQPQHF.

As for this clone: The junction differs from germline at one of its ends, possibly a read error. The genes are TRBV6-2 or TRBV6-3 and TRBJ1-2, with 9 bases aligning to TRBD1. CDR3 length: 14 residues. The germline V gene encodes CDR1 MNHEY and CDR2 SVGEGT. CDR3 nucleotides: TGTACCAGCAGTCTAGCCGGGACAGGGAAAGGCTACACCTTC. Its protein product is CTSSLAGTGKGYTF.

The genes are TRBV2 and TRBJ2-1; tentative D call: TRBD1 (6 bases). V was pared by 8 bases and J by 0 bases, with 14 bases between. Germline V lookup: CDR1 SNHLY, CDR2 FYNNEI. This CDR3 is built from 15 residues. The CDR3 DNA sequence: TGTGCCAGCGAACAGGGACCAAGCTCCTACAATGAGCAGTTCTTC. It codes for CASEQGPSSYNEQFF.

This chain uses TRBV10-3 with TRBJ1-3; 8 bases align to TRBD1. Germline V CDR1 and CDR2: ENHRY, SYGVKD. Losses at the gene ends were 4 bases for V and 0 bases for J; bases not matched to a gene: 11. The CDR3 spans 18 residues. This chain's CDR3 is CAISAHRDRPSSGNTIYF. The CDR3 DNA reads TGTGCCATCAGTGCACACCGGGACAGGCCAAGCTCTGGAAACACCATATATTTT.

The V and J genes are TRBV4-1 and TRBJ2-7; no clear D gene. The CDR3 is 14 residues long. Germline V gene lookup returns CDR1 MGHRA and CDR2 YSYEKL. The ends were cut back, 0 bases at V and 3 bases at J, with 9 bases in the middle. The CDR3 coding sequence is TGCGCCAGCAGCCAAGAGGAACAGTACTACGAGCAGTACTTC. Protein sequence: CASSQEEQYYEQYF.

Written as DNA, the CDR3 is TGTGCCAGCAGTCCTGACAGGGGGGCTGGAAACACCATATATTTT. It translates to CASSPDRGAGNTIYF. The V and J genes are TRBV28 and TRBJ1-3; 9 nucleotides agree with TRBD1. This CDR3 is built from 15 residues. J was trimmed by 2 bases and V by 5 bases; bases with no gene match: 4. Germline CDR1 is MDHEN and CDR2 is SYDVKM.

The V gene is TRBV6-4, the J gene TRBJ2-2; D is perhaps TRBD1 (6 bases). CDR3 length equals 14 residues. The germline gives CDR1 MRHNA, CDR2 SNTAGT. V gave up 3 bases and J gave up 4 bases, with 9 bases separating them. CDR3 in DNA: TGTGCCAGCAGTGAGGGACACTCCACCGGGGAGCTGTTTTTT. This sequence encodes CASSEGHSTGELFF.

This sequence joins TRBV2 and TRBJ1-1; maybe TRBD1 (6 bases). V gave up 8 bases and J gave up 0 bases, with 10 bases separating them. CDR3 length: 13 residues. Germline CDR1 reads SNHLY; CDR2 reads FYNNEI. CDR3 sequence: CASLDSLNTEAFF. In DNA form, the CDR3 reads TGTGCCAGCTTGGACAGCCTGAACACTGAAGCTTTCTTT.

This clone has a single count. The chain joins TRBV15 to TRBJ1-4; D gene unclear. This CDR3 comprises 15 residues. Looked up from germline, CDR1 is LNHNV and CDR2 is YYDKDF (reference sequence). Trimming left V 2 bases short and J 3 bases short, with 10 bases between. In DNA form, the CDR3 reads TGTGCCACCAGCAGAAAAGCCGAAGCTAATGAAAAACTGTTTTTT. Translation: CATSRKAEANEKLFF.

This clone was observed a single time. This chain joins TRBV2 and TRBJ1-1, with TRBD1 as a possible D gene (5 bases). The V and J ends lost 8 bases and 2 bases respectively, with 9 bases between them. The CDR3 covers 12 residues. Germline loops: CDR1 SNHLY, CDR2 FYNNEI. The CDR3, as DNA: TGTGCCAGCGGGGGGGATAACACTGAAGCTTTCTTT. This codes for CASGGDNTEAFF.

The chain employs TRBV6-1 and TRBJ1-1; tentatively, D is TRBD1 (5 bases). The CDR3 runs to 17 residues. With 2 bases removed from V and 2 bases from J, the gap between germline ends came to 18 bases. The V gene's germline CDR1 is MNHNS and CDR2 SASEGT. CDR3 amino acids: CASSERNPGGVNTEAFF. CDR3 bases: TGTGCCAGCAGTGAACGTAATCCGGGGGGTGTTAACACTGAAGCTTTCTTT.

V gene TRBV24-1 combines with J gene TRBJ1-3; 11 nucleotides align to TRBD1. CDR1 is KGHDR and CDR2 is SFDVKD in the germline V gene. This CDR3 has 17 amino acids. V lost 4 bases to trimming and J lost 0 bases; unmatched junction nucleotides: 4. The DNA of the CDR3 is TGTGCCACCAGTGAGGGGGACAGGGGGAGCTCTGGAAACACCATATATTTT. This encodes CATSEGDRGSSGNTIYF.